One sample yielded the 10 T cell receptor beta chains listed below, sequenced in a study of blood T cell repertoires in COVID-19 (dated by TCRdb to 2020 to 2022). Library preparation employed the immunoSEQ multiplex PCR assay. TCRdb retrieved this table from immuneACCESS and kept in-frame rearrangements only. Not all clones are present; in checked studies, unresolved V genes account for under half, and no reason is known for the remainder. The sample includes some 160,000 clones, with just under 80% observed a single time. Clones ranked in the top ten supply 6.5% of the sample. Sequenced: peripheral blood. The receptors shown here come from a man between 65 and 85 years old with active or convalescent COVID-19.

V and J are TRBV7-9 and TRBJ1-4, with D unresolved. The CDR3 runs 14 residues. The germline V gene encodes CDR1 SEHNR and CDR2 FQNEAQ (reference sequence). The V and J ends lost 0 bases and 8 bases respectively, with 10 bases between them. This CDR3 is CASSLALSYEKLFF. The CDR3 DNA reads as TGTGCCAGCAGCTTAGCGCTAAGTTACGAAAAACTGTTTTTT.

The chain is built from TRBV5-1 and TRBJ2-7; 14 bases fit TRBD2. CDR1 is SGHRS, CDR2 YFSETQ, per germline. The J segment lost 0 bases and the V segment lost 4 bases, leaving 3 bases of the junction unmatched. The CDR3 is made up of 16 amino acids. CDR3 in DNA: TGCGCCAGCAGCCGCGGGACTAGCGGGAGCTCCTACGAGCAGTACTTC. Translating gives CASSRGTSGSSYEQYF.

The chain joins TRBV5-1 to TRBJ2-4; TRBD2 matches 7 bases. Germline V gene lookup returns CDR1 SGHRS and CDR2 YFSETQ. This CDR3 region has 20 residues. V was pared by 0 bases and J by 0 bases, with 15 bases of the junction left unmatched. Written as DNA, the CDR3 is TGCGCCAGCAGCTTGGAGGTAGCTAGCGGAGGGAATGTAGCCAAAAACATTCAGTACTTC. Amino acids: CASSLEVASGGNVAKNIQYF. Using reference TRBV5-1 and TRBJ2-4 for the parts outside the CDR3, the full variable domain is KAGVTQTPRYLIKTRGQQVTLSCSPISGHRSVSWYQQTPGQGLQFLFEYFSETQRNKGNFPGRFSGRQFSNSRSEMNVSTLELGDSALYLCASSLEVASGGNVAKNIQYFGAGTRLSVL.

The genes are TRBV18 and TRBJ2-7; TRBD2 aligns across 10 bases. CDR3 length: 17 amino acids. V lost 5 bases, J lost 1 base, and 11 bases stayed unmatched. The germline V gene has CDR1 KGHSH and CDR2 LQKENI. The CDR3 DNA reads as TGTGCCAGCTCAGTGGTAGCGGGAGGTTCTGGGTCCTACGAGCAGTACTTC. Protein sequence: CASSVVAGGSGSYEQYF. Looking up the rest from reference TRBV18 and TRBJ2-7 gives the full variable domain: NAGVMQNPRHLVRRRGQEARLRCSPMKGHSHVYWYRQLPEEGLKFMVYLQKENIIDESGMPKERFSAEFPKEGPSILRIQQVVRGDSAAYFCASSVVAGGSGSYEQYFGPGTRLTVT.

The chain combines TRBV4-1 with TRBJ1-1; D is uncertain. V lost 0 bases and J 1 base, leaving 6 bases between the germline ends. The germline V gene has CDR1 MGHRA and CDR2 YSYEKL. This CDR3 has 14 amino acids. CDR3 DNA sequence: TGCGCCAGCAGCCAAGAACATAAGAACACTGAAGCTTTCTTT. It translates to CASSQEHKNTEAFF.

CDR3 sequence (DNA): TGTGCCAGCAGGGTGGAGGGAGTCACTGAAGCTTTCTTT. It codes for CASRVEGVTEAFF. This chain links TRBV6-5 with TRBJ1-1, with no clear D. V was pared by 6 bases and J by 4 bases, with 12 bases between. The CDR3 totals 13 residues. Germline V gene lookup returns CDR1 MNHEY and CDR2 SVGAGI.

This rearrangement joins TRBV5-6 to TRBJ1-1; unclear D gene. This CDR3 has 14 residues. V was cut by 0 bases and J by 1 base, with 7 bases left in between. In germline, CDR1 is SGHDT, CDR2 YYEEEE. The CDR3 protein is CASSLGQPNTEAFF. The CDR3 nucleotides are TGTGCCAGCAGCTTGGGACAACCGAACACTGAAGCTTTCTTT.

The CDR3 reads CASSRTGSYEQYF. The CDR3 DNA reads as TGTGCCAGCAGCCGAACAGGGTCCTACGAGCAGTACTTC. This chain links TRBV6-5 with TRBJ2-7, with D tentatively TRBD1 (6 bases). CDR3 size: 13 residues. V was cut by 6 bases and J by 1 base, with 10 bases left in between. In germline, CDR1 is MNHEY, CDR2 SVGAGI.

The gene calls are TRBV6-2 or TRBV6-3 and TRBJ1-5, with TRBD1 identical over 11 bases. Losses at the gene ends were 6 bases for V and 7 bases for J; bases not matched to a gene: 11. CDR1 is MNHEY and CDR2 is SVGEGT in the germline V gene. The CDR3 runs to 16 residues. The CDR3 coding sequence is TGTGCCAGCAGCCCTCGCCCGCGGGACAGGGGGCAGCCCCAGCATTTT. Its protein product is CASSPRPRDRGQPQHF.

The chain recombines TRBV6-5 with TRBJ2-2; 12 nucleotides match TRBD2. This CDR3 is 16 amino acids long. Trimming cost V 4 bases and J 13 bases; bases outside gene matches: 13. The germline V gene encodes CDR1 MNHEY and CDR2 SVGAGI. The CDR3 DNA reads TGTGCCAGCAGTTGGACTAGCGGGGACATAAAAGGCGGGCTGTTTTTT. Residues: CASSWTSGDIKGGLFF.